This T cell receptor beta chain was recorded in a study of cytomegalovirus exposure and HLA in healthy donors. The PCR had 60 Vbeta and 13 Jbeta primers. The data were produced by immunoSEQ multiplex PCR, yet TCRdb's version contains in-frame clones alone and is incomplete. The repertoire holds 140,000 or so clones, with 80% as singletons. There are 15 residues in the CDR3. The V gene's germline CDR1 is KGHSH and CDR2 LQKENI. Unmatched junction bases numbered 10, after V lost 5 bases and J lost 6 bases. Healthy bone marrow donors made up the donors. The sample consisted of PBMCs. The TCR originated in a woman aged 25 to 39 in good health and CMV-seronegative. The chain is built from TRBV18 and TRBJ2-5; the match to TRBD1 covers 9 bases. The CDR3 sequence: CASSWLQGARQTQYF. The CDR3 DNA reads TGTGCCAGCTCATGGCTACAGGGGGCCCGTCAGACCCAGTACTTC.